Presented here are 18 T cell receptor beta chains from one specimen sequenced in a study of T-cell memory formation after mild COVID-19. TCRdb called the 5' RACE reads again in MiXCR, with one record for every CDR3 protein. In the table there are under 300,000 distinct CDR3 sequences, more than 15% of which are singletons. Material for sequencing was PBMCs or a T cell subset sorted from them (not recorded which). These TCRs come from a man aged 18 to 29 who had mild COVID-19 (a few samples of this study predate the infection). Cell type and time point are not known.

The V call is TRBV14, the J call TRBJ2-7; TRBD1 aligns across 9 bases. This CDR3 has 15 residues. Per the germline V gene, CDR1 is SGHDN and CDR2 is FVKESK. The V and J ends lost 3 bases and 3 bases, in that order; junction bases with no gene match: 6. CDR3 amino acids: CASSHRTGVNYEQYF. The DNA for the CDR3 is TGTGCCAGCAGCCACCGGACAGGGGTAAACTACGAGCAGTACTTC.

This clonotype was detected only a few times. The rearrangement links TRBV12-3 or TRBV12-4 to TRBJ1-1; maybe TRBD1 (6 bases). Trimming removed 8 bases from V and 6 bases from J, with 13 bases in between. The CDR3 contains 12 residues. The CDR3 sequence: CASEGGDPEAFF. The CDR3 DNA follows: TGTGCCAGCGAGGGGGGCGACCCTGAAGCTTTCTTT.

The rearrangement uses TRBV6-6 and TRBJ1-2; TRBD1 aligns across 7 bases. Germline V gene lookup returns CDR1 MNHNY and CDR2 SVGAGI (reference sequence). The J segment lost 5 bases and the V segment lost 7 bases, leaving 7 bases of the junction unmatched. The CDR3 runs 13 residues. CDR3 sequence (DNA): TGTGCCAGCAACCTGGAGGGGGCATATGGCTACACCTTC. It yields the protein CASNLEGAYGYTF.

The rearrangement uses TRBV18 and TRBJ2-3; possibly TRBD2 for D (5 bases). The V and J ends lost 3 bases and 0 bases respectively, with 13 bases between them. The CDR3 totals 16 residues. Germline loops: CDR1 KGHSH, CDR2 LQKENI. The CDR3 loop is CASSPGSEYSTDTQYF. CDR3 coding DNA: TGTGCCAGCTCACCTGGTAGCGAATACAGCACAGATACGCAGTATTTT.

This clonotype was detected only a few times. The V gene is TRBV18, the J gene TRBJ2-6, with TRBD1 identical over 7 bases. The CDR3 has 19 amino acids. Unmatched junction bases numbered 16, after V lost 4 bases and J lost 4 bases. The germline V gene encodes CDR1 KGHSH and CDR2 LQKENI. CDR3 loop: CASSLSSTGILLGANVLTF. The CDR3 nucleotides are TGTGCCAGCTCACTGTCCTCGACAGGGATATTGTTGGGGGCCAACGTCCTGACTTTC.

V is TRBV20-1 and J is TRBJ2-1, with 10 bases aligning to TRBD2. V trimming: 4 bases; J trimming: 3 bases; junction bases outside the gene matches: 3. Looked up from germline, CDR1 is DFQATT and CDR2 is SNEGSKA (reference sequence). This CDR3 comprises 14 residues. The DNA for the CDR3 is TGCAGTGCTATAGCGGGGGGTCTCTACAATGAGCAGTTCTTC. This sequence encodes CSAIAGGLYNEQFF.

The chain has TRBV18 and TRBJ2-1; D not resolved. The CDR3 has 13 amino acids. Germline-derived CDR1 and CDR2 are KGHSH and LQKENI. With 0 bases removed from V and 8 bases from J, the gap between germline ends came to 8 bases. As DNA, the CDR3 is TGTGCCAGCTCACCACCGTTCACTTATGAGCAGTTCTTC. Translated, it gives CASSPPFTYEQFF.

The rearrangement links TRBV4-1 to TRBJ2-2; D not resolved. Trimming removed 2 bases from V and 3 bases from J, with 13 bases in between. The germline V gene has CDR1 MGHRA and CDR2 YSYEKL. CDR3 size: 16 residues. The CDR3 region is CASSQPPEGDTGELFF. The CDR3 DNA reads TGCGCCAGCAGCCAACCCCCGGAAGGTGACACCGGGGAGCTGTTTTTT.

The table lists this clonotype with a few counts. The V gene is TRBV20-1, the J gene TRBJ2-1, with 9 bases lining up with TRBD1. Trimming at V came to 6 bases and at J to 6 bases, leaving 9 bases not matched to a gene. Germline V gene sequence: CDR1 DFQATT, CDR2 SNEGSKA (reference sequence). This CDR3 is 14 amino acids long. The CDR3 DNA reads as TGCAGTGCAGACCCGGGACAGGGACGCAATGAGCAGTTCTTC. Its translation: CSADPGQGRNEQFF.

This clonotype was picked up a small number of times. The CDR3 loop reads CASSLENQPQHF. For the CDR3, the DNA is TGTGCCAGCAGCTTGGAAAATCAGCCCCAGCATTTT. The genes are TRBV7-9 and TRBJ1-5; D ambiguous. Germline CDR1 SEHNR, CDR2 FQNEAQ (reference sequence). The CDR3 is 12 residues long. Between the trimmed V and J ends, which lost 3 bases and 4 bases, there was a span of 4 bases.

This clonotype appeared many times. The chain has TRBV25-1 and TRBJ2-3; 9 bases match TRBD2. J lost 6 bases, V lost 5 bases, and 9 bases had no gene match. The germline V gene has CDR1 MGHDK and CDR2 SYGVNS. This CDR3 contains 15 residues. The CDR3 is CASSLIAGASDTQYF. In DNA, the CDR3 is TGTGCCAGCAGTCTAATAGCGGGGGCGTCTGATACGCAGTATTTT.

There are a few counts of this clonotype. This sequence joins TRBV15 and TRBJ2-3; the match to TRBD2 covers 7 bases. Trimming took 8 bases from V and 0 from J; bases not matched to a gene: 8. Germline values: CDR1 LNHNV, CDR2 YYDKDF (reference sequence). The CDR3 is 15 residues long. The CDR3 DNA follows: TGTGCCACCGGATGGGGAGCGGGGAGCACAGATACGCAGTATTTT. Its translation is CATGWGAGSTDTQYF.

The chain has TRBV19 and TRBJ1-3, with D possibly TRBD1 on 5 matching bases. Trimming pared 6 bases from V and 5 bases from J, leaving 17 bases between. The CDR3 consists of 15 residues. Germline CDR1 is LNHDA and CDR2 is SQIVND (reference sequence). CDR3 in DNA: TGTGCCAGTAGCCCGGACGAGGCGGGACGAAACACCATATATTTT. Translation gives CASSPDEAGRNTIYF.

This clonotype has more than one count but fewer than ten. The V gene is TRBV4-2, the J gene TRBJ1-1; a possible D gene is TRBD1 (6 bases). CDR1 is LGHNA, CDR2 YNFKEQ, per germline. The CDR3 sequence is 15 residues long. The V end was cut by 3 bases, the J end by 2 bases, with 13 bases between. Here the CDR3 reads CASSQGRGANTEAFF. The CDR3 bases are TGTGCCAGCAGCCAGGGCAGGGGAGCCAACACTGAAGCTTTCTTT.

This clonotype was seen a few times. The chain is built from TRBV4-3 and TRBJ2-5; no clear D. This CDR3 has 15 amino acids. V gave up 1 base and J gave up 4 bases, with 13 bases separating them. Per the germline V gene, CDR1 is LGHNA and CDR2 is YSLEER. CDR3 amino acids: CASSQGRAMGETQYF. The CDR3 DNA is TGCGCCAGCAGCCAAGGGCGAGCGATGGGAGAGACCCAGTACTTC.

This clonotype has only a few counts. The CDR3 sequence: CASSVVRGEQFF. CDR3 coding DNA: TGTGCCAGCAGCGTAGTGCGGGGTGAGCAGTTCTTC. This chain joins TRBV9 and TRBJ2-1; D may be TRBD2 (6 bases). V lost 0 bases to trimming and J lost 9 bases, with 7 bases between them. The CDR3 has 12 residues. The germline V gene encodes CDR1 SGDLS and CDR2 YYNGEE.

Comments on this clonotype: Likely a read error: the CDR3 ends without its conserved phenylalanine or tryptophan. Because the CDR3's place on the DNA is in doubt, the DNA is left out and the CDR3 is given as listed by TCRdb. The rearrangement links TRBV28 to TRBJ2-7; TRBD1, the D gene given by the table, was not confirmed from the DNA. Inclusive of both ends, the CDR3 amounts to 12 amino acids. CDR1 and CDR2 (germline): MDHEN, SYDVKM. The CDR3 loop is CASSALGRQGAI.

Many counts were recorded for this clonotype. J is TRBJ2-1 and V is TRBV4-2, with 12 bases identical to TRBD2. Germline V gives CDR1 LGHNA, CDR2 YNFKEQ. CDR3 size: 14 residues. V shed 6 bases, J shed 9 bases, and the junction held 6 bases outside the gene matches. Written as DNA, the CDR3 is TGTGCCAGCAGTCTAGCGGGGGGGCCTGGTGAGCAGTTCTTC. Its protein product is CASSLAGGPGEQFF.